This passage covers 8 T cell receptor beta chains from one sample sequenced in a study of CD8+CD57+ T cells in acquired aplastic anemia. Patients included in sequencing had previously demonstrated CD8+CD57+ cell expansion by flow cytometry. Genomic DNA, serving as template, underwent TCR beta VDJ and CDR3 profiling. TCRdb reprocessed the reads with MiXCR, giving one entry per CDR3 protein. Of roughly 170,000 distinct CDR3 sequences detected, about half appear once; the ten largest clones hold 10% to 15%. The sequenced sample consisted of sorted CD4+, CD8+, or CD8+CD57+ T cells (not recorded which) from PBMCs. The receptors come from a human donor with aplastic anemia.

This sequence joins TRBV5-5 and TRBJ2-5, with 8 nucleotides matching TRBD1. The CDR3 runs to 15 residues. Trimming at V came to 5 bases and at J to 5 bases, leaving 11 bases not matched to a gene. The germline gives CDR1 SGHKS, CDR2 YYEKEE (reference sequence). The CDR3 coding sequence is TGTGCCAGCAGTTCCGACAGGGGTCTCCAGGAGACCCAGTACTTC. It encodes CASSSDRGLQETQYF.

This clonotype appeared many times. V is TRBV7-6 and J is TRBJ1-2; no definite D call. The V end was cut by 3 bases, the J end by 2 bases, with 7 bases between. The CDR3 length is 13 residues. From germline, CDR1 is SGHVS and CDR2 FNYEAQ. The CDR3 sequence: CASSLEENYGYTF. The CDR3 DNA reads TGTGCCAGCAGCTTGGAGGAGAACTATGGCTACACCTTC. The complete variable domain, with remaining parts taken from reference TRBV7-6 and TRBJ1-2, reads GAGVSQSPRYKVTKRGQDVALRCDPISGHVSLYWYRQALGQGPEFLTYFNYEAQQDKSGLPNDRFSAERPEGSISTLTIQRTEQRDSAMYRCASSLEENYGYTFGSGTRLTVV.

There are a few counts of this clonotype. This may be a read error: a much more frequent sequence differs by one nucleotide. The V call is TRBV20-1, the J call TRBJ1-1; the D is unclear. The length of the CDR3 is 13 residues. Per germline, CDR1 DFQATT and CDR2 SNEGSKA (reference sequence). CDR3 coding DNA: TGCAGTGCTATTAGGAGCATGAACACTGAAGCTCTCTTT. It yields the protein CSAIRSMNTEALF.

This chain joins TRBV11-1 and TRBJ2-1; D perhaps matches TRBD1 (5 bases). Germline V lookup: CDR1 SGHAT, CDR2 FQDESV (reference sequence). Trimming took off 1 base at V and 7 bases at J, with 11 bases between the two ends. This CDR3 comprises 14 residues. In DNA form, the CDR3 reads TGTGCCAGCAGCTTAGAAGGGGCAGGTAATGAGCAGTTCTTC. Translated: CASSLEGAGNEQFF.

The chain couples TRBV5-1 to TRBJ1-3; weak D call: TRBD1 (6 bases). V was pared by 1 base and J by 2 bases, with 16 bases between. This CDR3 is 17 amino acids long. Germline lookup yields CDR1 SGHRS and CDR2 YFSETQ. The CDR3 DNA sequence: TGCGCCAGCAGCTTGCAGGGGAAACAGGTCGCTGGAAACACCATATATTTT. Residues: CASSLQGKQVAGNTIYF.

This clonotype appeared many times. Germline is not matched at one junction end, which may reflect a read error. The rearrangement joins TRBV2 to TRBJ2-7, with D hard to call. Germline loops: CDR1 SNHLY, CDR2 FYNNEI. There are 14 residues in the CDR3. Written as DNA, the CDR3 is TGTGCCAGCAGAGAAGCCAGATCCTCCTACGAGCAGTACTTC. It encodes CASREARSSYEQYF.

This clonotype was found many times. This chain links TRBV9 with TRBJ1-2; D is ambiguous. CDR3 size: 16 residues. V lost 4 bases and J 2 bases, leaving 18 bases between the germline ends. Germline assignment: CDR1 SGDLS and CDR2 YYNGEE. The CDR3 sequence: CASSRALPGQNYGYTF. DNA for the CDR3: TGTGCCAGCAGCCGGGCTCTTCCGGGTCAGAACTATGGCTACACCTTC.

For this clonotype: This clone may be a read error of a much larger clone one base away. This CDR3 fails to terminate in the conserved phenylalanine or tryptophan, so it likely reflects a read error. V usage is TRBV5-1 and J usage is TRBJ2-3; weak D call: TRBD2 (6 bases). Trimming took 0 bases from V and 2 from J, leaving 13 bases between them. This CDR3 comprises 16 residues. CDR1 SGHRS and CDR2 YFSETQ come from the germline V gene. CDR3 loop: CASSLGGTHLTDTQYS. The CDR3 bases are TGCGCCAGCAGCTTGGGTGGGACTCACCTCACAGATACGCAGTATTCT.